The 24 T cell receptor beta chains below all came from one sample that was sequenced in a study of T-cell reconstitution after alpha-beta-depleted transplantation in children. Unique molecular identifiers were incorporated during preparation of the TCRbeta library. A single record per CDR3 protein comes from TCRdb applying MiXCR to the PCR reads. Among about 540,000 distinct CDR3 sequences listed, around 19% were seen once. The specimen comprised PBMCs from the stem cell graft donor, sampled from the stem cell graft. These receptors were obtained from a human donor who donated a stem cell graft to a child with acute lymphoblastic leukemia.

This clonotype was seen a handful of times. This chain connects TRBV15 to TRBJ2-1; TRBD1 agrees at 11 bases. The CDR3 covers 15 residues. The V and J ends lost 4 bases and 8 bases, in that order; junction bases with no gene match: 7. CDR1 and CDR2 (germline): LNHNV, YYDKDF (reference sequence). For the CDR3, the DNA is TGTGCCACCAGCACTAGGACAGGGGGCGAGCATGAGCAGTTCTTC. Translated: CATSTRTGGEHEQFF.

This chain links TRBV7-2 with TRBJ2-3, with D possibly matching TRBD2 (6 bases). CDR3 length: 16 residues. Between the trimmed V and J ends, which lost 5 bases and 2 bases, there was a span of 17 bases. Germline V gene lookup returns CDR1 SGHTA and CDR2 FQGNSA. This chain's CDR3 is CASSTRRASATDTQYF. The CDR3 bases are TGTGCCAGCAGCACCCGGCGGGCTAGCGCCACAGATACGCAGTATTTT.

V is TRBV5-5 and J is TRBJ1-4, with 8 bases lining up with TRBD1. CDR1 is SGHKS and CDR2 is YYEKEE in the germline V gene (reference sequence). There are 14 residues in the CDR3. Trimming removed 5 bases from V and 8 bases from J; junction bases left unmatched: 8. CDR3 region: CASSWGTGDEKLFF. Written as DNA, the CDR3 is TGTGCCAGCAGTTGGGGGACAGGCGACGAAAAACTGTTTTTT. The complete variable domain, with remaining parts taken from reference TRBV5-5 and TRBJ1-4, reads DAGVTQSPTHLIKTRGQQVTLRCSPISGHKSVSWYQQVLGQGPQFIFQYYEKEERGRGNFPDRFSARQFPNYSSELNVNALLLGDSALYLCASSWGTGDEKLFFGSGTQLSVL.

This clonotype was seen a handful of times. The rearrangement joins TRBV5-1 to TRBJ2-7; 16 bases align to TRBD2. CDR1 and CDR2 from the germline V gene are SGHRS and YFSETQ. The CDR3 has 20 residues. V was pared by 4 bases and J by 4 bases, with 17 bases of the junction left unmatched. The CDR3 sequence: CASSLYGPGLAGGPSYEQYF. CDR3 DNA sequence: TGCGCCAGCAGCCTATATGGACCGGGACTAGCGGGAGGGCCCTCGTACGAGCAGTACTTC.

The rearrangement links TRBV9 to TRBJ1-1, with 10 nucleotides matching TRBD1. The CDR3 is 16 amino acids. CDR1 is SGDLS, CDR2 YYNGEE, per germline. V gave up 4 bases and J gave up 2 bases; unmatched junction bases: 8. The CDR3 reads CASSTQTGGKNTEAFF. In nucleotides, the CDR3 is TGTGCCAGCAGCACCCAGACAGGGGGCAAAAACACTGAAGCTTTCTTT.

This clonotype was seen at least ten times. The chain combines TRBV12-3 or TRBV12-4 with TRBJ2-7; D remains unclear. V lost 1 base to trimming and J lost 0 bases, with 10 bases between them. The CDR3 runs 15 residues. Written as DNA, the CDR3 is TGTGCCAGCAGTTTAGATCGCGTCCTCTCCTACGAGCAGTACTTC. Amino acid sequence: CASSLDRVLSYEQYF.

This clonotype came up a few times. The V and J genes are TRBV20-1 and TRBJ2-3; D possibly corresponds to TRBD1 (5 bases). V was clipped by 7 bases and J by 0 bases, with 11 bases between them. The V gene's germline CDR1 is DFQATT and CDR2 SNEGSKA (reference sequence). This CDR3 comprises 13 residues. This chain's CDR3 is CSVEAGSTDTQYF. DNA for the CDR3: TGCAGTGTCGAAGCAGGGAGCACAGATACGCAGTATTTT.

The chain employs TRBV18 and TRBJ2-5, with D perhaps TRBD2 (5 bases). V was trimmed by 2 bases and J by 2 bases, leaving 9 bases between them. CDR1 and CDR2 (germline): KGHSH, LQKENI. CDR3 size: 14 residues. The CDR3 DNA is TGTGCCAGCTCACCAACCAGGAGGCAAGAGACCCAGTACTTC. It codes for CASSPTRRQETQYF.

The chain employs TRBV28 and TRBJ1-4; possible D gene TRBD1, 5 bases. CDR3 length: 18 amino acids. CDR1 is MDHEN, CDR2 SYDVKM, per germline. V was trimmed by 2 bases and J by 0 bases, leaving 16 bases between them. The CDR3 nucleotides are TGTGCCAGCAGTTTAGAATGGGCCGGGGCGGCAACTAATGAAAAACTGTTTTTT. Amino acid sequence: CASSLEWAGAATNEKLFF.

The rearrangement joins TRBV29-1 to TRBJ2-2; the match to TRBD1 covers 9 bases. The V gene end was trimmed by 6 bases and the J gene end by 2 bases; junction bases not matched to a gene: 4. The CDR3 contains 14 residues. CDR1 and CDR2 from the germline V gene are SQVTM and ANQGSEA. Here the CDR3 DNA reads TGCAGCGTGTGGGGACAGGGTAACACCGGGGAGCTGTTTTTT. The encoded protein is CSVWGQGNTGELFF.

This clonotype was seen only a few times. This rearrangement joins TRBV12-3 or TRBV12-4 to TRBJ1-5; D gene ambiguous. The CDR3 has 12 residues. Trimming pared 6 bases from V and 11 bases from J, leaving 14 bases between. In nucleotides, the CDR3 is TGTGCCAGCAGATCCGACACCCTGGCCCAGCATTTT. Translated: CASRSDTLAQHF.

The chain joins TRBV11-2 to TRBJ2-5; 9 bases line up with TRBD2. V trimming: 5 bases; J trimming: 2 bases; junction bases outside the gene matches: 3. This CDR3 spans 14 amino acids. Germline assignment: CDR1 SGHAT and CDR2 FQNNGV. The CDR3 sequence: CASSLAGWQETQYF. In DNA form, the CDR3 reads TGTGCCAGCAGCCTAGCGGGGTGGCAAGAGACCCAGTACTTC.

The chain is built from TRBV30 and TRBJ2-7; perhaps D is TRBD1 or TRBD2 (5 bases each). Germline CDR1 is GTSNPN and CDR2 is SVGIG (reference sequence). With 6 bases removed from V and 6 bases from J, the gap between germline ends came to 15 bases. The CDR3 is 12 amino acids. CDR3 DNA: TGTGCCTGTACTAGACAGCGAGCCGAGCAGTACTTC. Protein: CACTRQRAEQYF.

A word on this clonotype: One base away lies a much larger clone, so this may be a sequencing read error. The rearrangement uses TRBV12-3 or TRBV12-4 and TRBJ2-7; 8 nucleotides agree with TRBD2. CDR3 length: 15 residues. Here the CDR3 reads CASSLATSGSYKQYF. CDR3 nucleotides: TGTGCCAGCAGTTTAGCTACTAGCGGCTCCTACAAGCAGTACTTC.

The gene calls are TRBV5-1 and TRBJ1-3; the D is unclear. The CDR3 has 17 amino acids. The germline V gene has CDR1 SGHRS and CDR2 YFSETQ. V lost 2 bases and J lost 3, with 18 bases in between. In nucleotides, the CDR3 is TGCGCCAGCAGCTTCTCTTCCATTCGGGAGGGTGGAAACACCATATATTTT. Translating gives CASSFSSIREGGNTIYF.

V gene TRBV4-1 combines with J gene TRBJ1-4; D unclear. This CDR3 spans 13 amino acids. The V end lost 2 bases, the J end lost 8 bases, and 9 bases lay between the germline ends. In germline, CDR1 is MGHRA, CDR2 YSYEKL. CDR3 protein: CASSQSRREKLFF. The CDR3 region has the DNA TGCGCCAGCAGCCAATCAAGAAGGGAAAAACTGTTTTTT.

This clonotype occurred a few times. The genes are TRBV4-1 and TRBJ2-3, with D unclear. V was pared by 2 bases and J by 6 bases, with 6 bases between. Germline-derived CDR1 and CDR2 are MGHRA and YSYEKL. CDR3 size: 12 residues. The CDR3 protein is CASSQMGDTQYF. In DNA form, the CDR3 reads TGCGCCAGCAGCCAAATGGGGGATACGCAGTATTTT.

The gene calls are TRBV5-1 and TRBJ2-7; tentative D call: TRBD1 (6 bases). The CDR3 length is 17 residues. Germline V lookup: CDR1 SGHRS, CDR2 YFSETQ. Deletions cut 0 bases from V and 3 bases from J, with 19 bases between. CDR3 in DNA: TGCGCCAGCAGCTTGGGACAGGTAGCGCCCGGTCACTACGAGCAGTACTTC. Translating gives CASSLGQVAPGHYEQYF.

The rearrangement links TRBV10-3 to TRBJ2-3; no clear D gene. Germline V CDR1 and CDR2: ENHRY, SYGVKD. Trimming stripped 5 bases from V and 2 bases from J, with 5 bases between. The CDR3 has 12 amino acids. The CDR3 region is CAISQYTDTQYF. CDR3 bases: TGTGCCATCAGTCAGTACACAGATACGCAGTATTTT.

This clonotype was counted a single time. The chain combines TRBV20-1 with TRBJ2-7, with 11 bases aligning to TRBD2. With V trimmed by 5 bases and J by 0 bases, 6 bases remained unmatched. The germline V gene has CDR1 DFQATT and CDR2 SNEGSKA (reference sequence). The CDR3 loop spans 15 amino acids. CDR3 bases: TGCAGTGCTCACTCCGGGACTAGCGGCTCCTACGAGCAGTACTTC. Protein product: CSAHSGTSGSYEQYF.

The chain couples TRBV9 to TRBJ1-3; the D is unclear. Trimming left V 2 bases short and J 0 bases short, with 12 bases between. The length of the CDR3 is 16 residues. CDR1 and CDR2 (germline): SGDLS, YYNGEE. DNA of the CDR3: TGTGCCAGCAGCGTTGAGGGCCCCATCTCTGGAAACACCATATATTTT. This translates into CASSVEGPISGNTIYF.

This clonotype was counted only a few times. The chain couples TRBV4-2 to TRBJ2-2; D gene unclear. The ends were cut back, 0 bases at V and 9 bases at J, with 11 bases in the middle. CDR1 and CDR2 from the germline V gene are LGHNA and YNFKEQ. The CDR3 loop spans 14 amino acids. CDR3 DNA: TGTGCCAGCAGCCAAGAAATCCGATACAGGGAGCTGTTTTTT. Encoded protein: CASSQEIRYRELFF.

This clonotype has more than one count but fewer than ten. The V gene is TRBV3-1, the J gene TRBJ2-7; the match to TRBD2 covers 8 bases. Germline CDR1 reads LGHDT; CDR2 reads YNNKEL (reference sequence). CDR3 length: 17 amino acids. J was trimmed by 2 bases and V by 3 bases; bases with no gene match: 12. DNA of the CDR3: TGTGCCAGCAGCCATCAGCCGAGCGGGAGACGGACCTACGAGCAGTACTTC. Translated: CASSHQPSGRRTYEQYF.

Only a few counts were recorded for this clonotype. DNA of the CDR3: TGTGCCAGCAGCTTGGGGCTAGCGGGAGAGTTGGGCCCTGGGGCCAACGTCCTGACTTTC. This sequence encodes CASSLGLAGELGPGANVLTF. This chain uses TRBV5-6 with TRBJ2-6; TRBD2 matches 10 bases. This CDR3 comprises 20 residues. Germline values: CDR1 SGHDT, CDR2 YYEEEE. V shed 0 bases and J 2 bases; nucleotides not matched to a gene: 11.